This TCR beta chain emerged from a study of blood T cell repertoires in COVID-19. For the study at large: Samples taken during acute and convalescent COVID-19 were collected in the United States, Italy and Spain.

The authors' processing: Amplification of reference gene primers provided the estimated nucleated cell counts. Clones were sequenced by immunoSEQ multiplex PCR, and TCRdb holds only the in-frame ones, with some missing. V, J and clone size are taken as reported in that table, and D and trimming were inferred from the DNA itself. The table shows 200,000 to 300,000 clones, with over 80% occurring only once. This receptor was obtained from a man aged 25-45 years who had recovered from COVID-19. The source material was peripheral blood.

CDR3 amino acids: CASKLGTAVYNEQFF. The CDR3 bases are TGTGCCAGTAAGCTCGGGACAGCCGTTTACAATGAGCAGTTCTTC. The chain combines TRBV6-5 with TRBJ2-1, with 7 positions matching TRBD1. Trimming removed 9 bases from V and 4 bases from J; junction bases left unmatched: 12. The germline V gene has CDR1 MNHEY and CDR2 SVGAGI. The CDR3 extends over 15 amino acids.